These 22 T cell receptor beta chains came from one sample sequenced in a study of vaccination and CD4 T cells after COVID-19. Their antigens are not known. Treatment reported: roughly 10-day PBMC culture with coronavirus spike peptide pools or control peptides (ViraFEST assay). The Oncomine TCR Beta short-read assay was applied to DNA of cultured CD4+ T cells. Using its own MiXCR run on the PCR reads, TCRdb lists one record per CDR3 protein. This sample has 15,000 to 20,000 distinct CDR3 sequences, with approximately 63% found just once. Sequenced input: CD4+ T cells from blood, cultured in vitro. The receptor set was obtained from a human donor who had recovered from COVID-19.

The chain links TRBV14 to TRBJ1-1, with D perhaps matching TRBD1 (5 bases). The CDR3 runs to 15 residues. Germline lookup yields CDR1 SGHDN and CDR2 FVKESK. Trimming took 3 bases from V and 5 from J, leaving 16 bases between them. CDR3 sequence: CASSHLGRERTEAFF. CDR3 DNA sequence: TGTGCCAGCAGCCATCTAGGCAGGGAGAGGACTGAAGCTTTCTTT.

This chain uses TRBV7-8 with TRBJ1-1, with 8 bases matching TRBD1. Germline-derived CDR1 and CDR2 are SGHVS and FQNEAQ. CDR3 size: 17 residues. V shed 4 bases, J shed 4 bases, and the junction held 14 bases outside the gene matches. In DNA form, the CDR3 reads TGTGCCAGCAGCTCCAGGGGGCGGACCGGGGTGGGCACTGAAGCTTTCTTT. Protein: CASSSRGRTGVGTEAFF.

V and J are TRBV27 and TRBJ1-4; tentatively, D is TRBD1 (5 bases). The CDR3 sequence is 14 residues long. Trimming took off 4 bases at V and 5 bases at J, with 11 bases between the two ends. Germline loops: CDR1 MNHEY, CDR2 SMNVEV (reference sequence). CDR3 residues: CASSSGPRNEKLFF. The DNA for the CDR3 is TGTGCCAGCAGTTCAGGGCCCCGGAATGAAAAACTGTTTTTT.

The gene calls are TRBV7-6 and TRBJ2-3; D unclear. The germline gives CDR1 SGHVS, CDR2 FNYEAQ. V was cut by 3 bases and J by 2 bases, with 0 bases left in between. The CDR3 totals 11 residues. In nucleotides, the CDR3 is TGTGCCAGCAGCTTCACAGATACGCAGTATTTT. Translated, it gives CASSFTDTQYF.

Only a few counts were recorded for this clonotype. CDR3 amino acids: CASSPGQGRSRNTIYF. CDR3 sequence (DNA): TGTGCCAGCAGCCCCGGACAGGGGAGGTCAAGAAACACCATATATTTT. This sequence joins TRBV7-2 and TRBJ1-3; 9 bases are a match to TRBD1. The CDR3 contains 16 residues. With V trimmed by 5 bases and J by 5 bases, 10 bases remained unmatched. The germline CDR1 and CDR2 sequences are SGHTA and FQGNSA.

V is TRBV10-2 and J is TRBJ1-4; no firm D call. CDR1 WSHSY and CDR2 SAAADI come from the germline V gene. The CDR3 totals 13 residues. The V end was cut by 4 bases, the J end by 3 bases, with 6 bases between. CDR3 nucleotides: TGCGCCAGCAGTGGTTGGGCTAATGAAAAACTGTTTTTT. This sequence encodes CASSGWANEKLFF.

This clonotype was recorded a few times. The rearrangement joins TRBV2 to TRBJ1-2; 8 bases map to TRBD1. V was pared by 4 bases and J by 4 bases, with 5 bases of the junction left unmatched. The V gene's germline CDR1 is SNHLY and CDR2 FYNNEI. The CDR3 contains 14 residues. The CDR3: CASSGLQGVYGYTF. In DNA, the CDR3 is TGTGCCAGCAGTGGCCTACAGGGGGTCTATGGCTACACCTTC.

This chain uses TRBV30 with TRBJ1-1; TRBD1 is a possible D gene (5 bases). CDR1 and CDR2 (germline): GTSNPN, SVGIG (reference sequence). The CDR3 is 12 amino acids. Trimming cost V 1 base and J 9 bases, with 12 bases left between them. The DNA of the CDR3 is TGTGCCTGGAGTGGGGGGGGACTACAAGCTTTCTTT. This translates into CAWSGGGLQAFF.

The chain links TRBV6-5 to TRBJ2-1; D is uncertain. The CDR3 covers 13 residues. Per the germline V gene, CDR1 is MNHEY and CDR2 is SVGAGI. The V gene lost 2 bases and the J gene lost 4 bases, with 6 bases spanning the gap. As DNA, the CDR3 is TGTGCCAGCAGTTACGAAGAATACAATGAGCAGTTCTTC. Protein product: CASSYEEYNEQFF.

V is TRBV4-1 and J is TRBJ1-5; D gene uncertain. The length of the CDR3 is 15 residues. V was shortened by 3 bases and J by 1 base, with 10 bases between the two germline ends. Per germline, CDR1 MGHRA and CDR2 YSYEKL. CDR3: CASSQVGESNQPQHF. CDR3 DNA: TGCGCCAGCAGCCAGGTGGGTGAGAGCAATCAGCCCCAGCATTTT.

V usage is TRBV20-1 and J usage is TRBJ2-3, with D hard to call. Germline CDR1 is DFQATT and CDR2 is SNEGSKA (reference sequence). With 0 bases removed from V and 2 bases from J, the gap between germline ends came to 12 bases. The CDR3 loop spans 15 amino acids. Written as DNA, the CDR3 is TGCAGTGCTAGAGATCCCCGGAAATACACAGATACGCAGTATTTT. This translates into CSARDPRKYTDTQYF.

In this sample, this clonotype turned up a few times. The chain couples TRBV19 to TRBJ2-5; 11 bases fit TRBD2. This CDR3 spans 16 amino acids. From germline, CDR1 is LNHDA and CDR2 SQIVND (reference sequence). V lost 7 bases, J lost 5 bases, and 12 bases stayed unmatched. The CDR3 nucleotides are TGTGCCAGTAAGGGGTCTAGCGGGAGGCTCTGGGAGACCCAGTACTTC. Translating it yields CASKGSSGRLWETQYF.

The gene calls are TRBV27 and TRBJ2-3; no reliable D call. Germline CDR1 reads MNHEY; CDR2 reads SMNVEV (reference sequence). Trimming left V 3 bases short and J 1 base short, with 8 bases between. This CDR3 contains 14 residues. The CDR3 loop reads CASSLPGRTDTQYF. The CDR3 DNA reads as TGTGCCAGCAGTTTGCCGGGCCGCACAGATACGCAGTATTTT.

V gene TRBV7-2 combines with J gene TRBJ2-6, with D perhaps TRBD1 (6 bases). There are 18 residues in the CDR3. CDR1 and CDR2 (germline): SGHTA, FQGNSA. The ends were cut back, 5 bases at V and 1 base at J, with 18 bases in the middle. CDR3 DNA sequence: TGTGCCAGCAGCGGCACAGGGAGCCAATTATCTGGGGCCAACGTCCTGACTTTC. Protein sequence: CASSGTGSQLSGANVLTF.

The CDR3 DNA follows: TGTGCCAGCAGTTTACGACCCATTTATGGCTACACCTTC. Encoded protein: CASSLRPIYGYTF. V is TRBV28 and J is TRBJ1-2, with D hard to call. This CDR3 contains 13 residues. Germline CDR1 and CDR2: MDHEN and SYDVKM. Trimming left V 2 bases short and J 5 bases short, with 9 bases between.

The V and J genes are TRBV6-5 and TRBJ1-1; D might be TRBD1 (5 bases). CDR1 and CDR2 (germline): MNHEY, SVGAGI. Deletions cut 0 bases from V and 5 bases from J, with 7 bases between. The CDR3 contains 13 residues. In DNA form, the CDR3 reads TGTGCCAGCAGTTACTCCAGGGTAACTGAAGCTTTCTTT. This gives the protein CASSYSRVTEAFF.

The chain employs TRBV2 and TRBJ2-2, with unresolved D. With 5 bases removed from V and 4 bases from J, the gap between germline ends came to 17 bases. The CDR3 extends over 16 amino acids. Germline V lookup: CDR1 SNHLY, CDR2 FYNNEI. CDR3 loop: CASSPNDLRGTGELFF. The CDR3 nucleotides are TGTGCCAGCAGTCCTAATGACCTGCGCGGCACCGGGGAGCTGTTTTTT.

The chain carries TRBV19 and TRBJ1-1; perhaps TRBD1 as D (5 bases). CDR1 is LNHDA and CDR2 is SQIVND in the germline V gene (reference sequence). V lost 5 bases and J 5 bases, leaving 18 bases between the germline ends. The CDR3 runs 15 residues. For the CDR3, the DNA is TGTGCCAGTAGTTATTCTCAGGGAGCTGGGACTGAAGCTTTCTTT. This codes for CASSYSQGAGTEAFF.

V and J are TRBV18 and TRBJ1-2; D is undetermined. Germline values: CDR1 KGHSH, CDR2 LQKENI. Trimming removed 5 bases from V and 4 bases from J, with 14 bases in between. CDR3 size: 14 residues. The DNA of the CDR3 is TGTGCCAGCTCATCCGCCGGGCCGGGCTATGGCTACACCTTC. This translates into CASSSAGPGYGYTF.

V and J are TRBV2 and TRBJ1-2; 10 bases fit TRBD1. Germline V gives CDR1 SNHLY, CDR2 FYNNEI. The CDR3 spans 12 residues. The ends lost 8 bases at V and 7 bases at J; junction bases unmatched: 4. In nucleotides, the CDR3 is TGTGCCAGCGGGACAGGGGAGAGTGGCTACACCTTC. This sequence encodes CASGTGESGYTF.

The chain recombines TRBV10-2 with TRBJ2-1; D is unresolved. V lost 6 bases to trimming and J lost 5 bases, with 20 bases between them. CDR3 length equals 16 residues. Germline V gene lookup returns CDR1 WSHSY and CDR2 SAAADI. CDR3 sequence (DNA): TGCGCCAGCAGCGCCCCCTTGGCGATCGTCAACAATGAGCAGTTCTTC. It is translated as CASSAPLAIVNNEQFF.

The rearrangement joins TRBV7-2 to TRBJ2-7; D is possibly TRBD2 (5 bases). V lost 5 bases and J lost 4, with 9 bases in between. The CDR3 extends over 12 amino acids. Looked up from germline, CDR1 is SGHTA and CDR2 is FQGNSA. In nucleotides, the CDR3 is TGTGCCAGCAGCCTTCCGGGGTACGAGCAGTACTTC. The encoded protein is CASSLPGYEQYF.